The rows below give T cell receptor beta chains drawn from one sample of a study of blood T cell repertoires in COVID-19. Measured with immunoSEQ multiplex PCR; TCRdb has only the in-frame clones, and not every one. The data show roughly 83,000 clones, about 82% seen once. The sequencing input was peripheral blood. These receptor sequences come from a man aged 45-65 years with active COVID-19. CDR3s include the opening cysteine and the closing phenylalanine or tryptophan. A D gene is named only where the DNA matches it firmly. For some rows the clone size is stated as once, few or many, or as a class when expanded; others skip it.

clone size	V gene	D gene	J gene	CDR3 protein	CDR3 DNA
.	TRBV24-1	.	TRBJ1-4	CATSEAGVTNEKLFF	TGTGCCACCAGTGAAGCAGGGGTAACTAATGAAAAACTGTTTTTT
.	TRBV5-6	TRBD1	TRBJ1-1	CASSLPRTGMNTEAFF	TGTGCCAGCAGCCTTCCTCGGACAGGGATGAACACTGAAGCTTTCTTT
.	TRBV25-1	TRBD1	TRBJ1-3	CASRSDRGRNTIYF	TGTGCCAGCAGATCCGACAGGGGAAGAAACACCATATATTTT
.	TRBV24-1	TRBD2	TRBJ2-1	CATSALAANTYNEQFF	TGTGCCACCAGTGCCCTAGCGGCTAACACCTACAATGAGCAGTTCTTC
.	TRBV7-3	.	TRBJ1-6	CASSLTGGSYNSPLHF	TGTGCCAGCAGCTTAACGGGGGGATCCTATAATTCACCCCTCCACTTT
.	TRBV5-4	TRBD1	TRBJ2-5	CASSRQGDRETQYF	TGTGCCAGCAGCCGACAGGGGGATAGGGAGACCCAGTACTTC
.	TRBV5-1	TRBD2	TRBJ2-3	CASSFLSGGADTQYF	TGCGCCAGCAGCTTCCTTAGCGGGGGGGCAGATACGCAGTATTTT
.	TRBV11-2	.	TRBJ1-5	CASSFTGRDQPQHF	TGTGCCAGCAGCTTTACAGGGAGGGATCAGCCCCAGCATTTT
once	TRBV5-1	.	TRBJ2-5	CASSLQEQETQYF	TGCGCCAGCAGCTTGCAGGAACAAGAGACCCAGTACTTC
once	TRBV10-3	TRBD1	TRBJ1-3	CAIRDRGLGNTIYF	TGTGCCATCAGGGACAGGGGGTTAGGAAACACCATATATTTT
once	TRBV2	TRBD2	TRBJ2-1	CASSDRLAGAYNEQFF	TGTGCCAGCAGTGATCGACTAGCGGGAGCCTACAATGAGCAGTTCTTC
few	TRBV28	.	TRBJ1-1	CASSLSGQMNTEAFF	TGTGCCAGCAGTTTGAGTGGACAGATGAACACTGAAGCTTTCTTT
.	TRBV28	TRBD1	TRBJ1-2	CASSPGGFYGYTF	TGTGCCAGCAGTCCAGGGGGCTTCTATGGCTACACCTTC
.	TRBV6-5	TRBD1	TRBJ1-4	CASSRDRENEKLFF	TGTGCCAGCAGTCGGGACAGGGAAAATGAAAAACTGTTTTTT
.	TRBV11-3	.	TRBJ1-2	CASSHRREDYGYTF	TGTGCCAGCAGCCATAGACGGGAAGACTATGGCTACACCTTC
.	TRBV4-3	TRBD1	TRBJ1-2	CASSQGGGRGLLGGYTF	TGCGCCAGCAGCCAAGGAGGGGGCAGGGGGCTACTGGGTGGCTACACCTTC
.	TRBV28	TRBD1	TRBJ2-7	CASSWTGEAYEQYF	TGTGCCAGCAGCTGGACAGGGGAGGCCTACGAGCAGTACTTC
.	TRBV7-9	.	TRBJ1-1	CASSLEGDTEAFF	TGTGCCAGCAGCTTAGAGGGAGACACTGAAGCTTTCTTT
once	TRBV28	.	TRBJ1-1	CASSLGRSRAFF	TGTGCCAGCAGTTTGGGCAGATCGAGAGCTTTCTTT
.	TRBV6-6	TRBD1	TRBJ2-2	CASSPRTGLRGNTGELFF	TGTGCCAGCAGTCCCCGGACAGGGCTAAGGGGGAACACCGGGGAGCTGTTTTTT
.	TRBV7-9	.	TRBJ1-1	CASSLGKPNTEAFF	TGTGCCAGCTCTCTAGGTAAACCAAACACTGAAGCTTTCTTT
.	TRBV5-4	TRBD2	TRBJ2-7	CASSPTGTSSYEQYF	TGTGCCAGCAGCCCTACCGGGACTAGCTCCTACGAGCAGTACTTC
.	TRBV9	TRBD2	TRBJ2-1	CASSVSGGPWGEQFF	TGTGCCAGCAGCGTGTCGGGGGGGCCGTGGGGTGAGCAGTTCTTC
.	TRBV5-1	TRBD1	TRBJ1-2	CASSLSTPRTGLNYGYTF	TGCGCCAGCAGCCTTTCGACTCCCCGGACAGGGTTGAACTATGGCTACACCTTC
.	TRBV3-1/TRBV3-2	.	TRBJ2-7	CASSQYDSDYEQYF	TGTGCCAGCAGCCAATACGATAGCGACTACGAGCAGTACTTC
.	TRBV30	.	TRBJ1-1	CALSRGRPQGTEAFF	TGTGCCCTATCGAGGGGCAGGCCTCAGGGGACTGAAGCTTTCTTT
.	TRBV9	.	TRBJ1-2	CASCQNCYGYTF	TGTGCCAGCTGTCAAAACTGCTATGGCTACACCTTC
once	TRBV6-2/TRBV6-3	TRBD2	TRBJ2-5	CASSPGGGRETQYF	TGTGCCAGCAGCCCGGGGGGGGGCAGAGAGACCCAGTACTTC
once	TRBV29-1	.	TRBJ1-1	CSVEPGLNTEAFF	TGCAGCGTTGAGCCAGGGCTAAACACTGAAGCTTTCTTT
.	TRBV12-3/TRBV12-4	.	TRBJ1-2	CASSLMEGGYTF	TGTGCCAGCAGTTTAATGGAGGGCGGCTACACCTTC
.	TRBV15	.	TRBJ1-1	CATSRGGGQNTEAFF	TGTGCCACCAGCAGAGGCGGGGGTCAGAACACTGAAGCTTTCTTT
.	TRBV28	TRBD2	TRBJ2-3	CASRRGGYTDTQYF	TGTGCCAGCAGGCGGGGGGGATACACAGATACGCAGTATTTT
.	TRBV7-2	.	TRBJ1-2	CASSLGLPEEGGYTF	TGTGCCAGCAGCTTAGGACTGCCTGAGGAGGGTGGCTACACCTTC
.	TRBV28	.	TRBJ1-2	CASRHPGYGYTF	TGTGCCAGCAGACATCCAGGGTATGGCTACACCTTC
few	TRBV5-1	TRBD1	TRBJ2-7	CASSLVPTGVEQYF	TGCGCCAGCAGCTTGGTTCCCACAGGGGTCGAGCAGTACTTC
.	TRBV2	TRBD1	TRBJ1-1	CASRETGGNTEAFF	TGTGCCAGCAGGGAGACAGGGGGCAACACTGAAGCTTTCTTT
once	TRBV28	TRBD1	TRBJ2-7	CASSLRQGLGEQYF	TGTGCCAGCAGCCTTAGACAGGGGTTGGGCGAGCAGTACTTC
few	TRBV27	TRBD1	TRBJ1-5	CASSFSPDRGGNQPQHF	TGTGCCAGCAGTTTCTCCCCCGACAGGGGGGGCAATCAGCCCCAGCATTTT
.	TRBV29-1	.	TRBJ2-7	CSASGVGKYEQYF	TGCAGCGCCTCCGGGGTCGGGAAATACGAGCAGTACTTC
.	TRBV11-2	.	TRBJ2-5	CASSLFGGLGETQYF	TGTGCCAGCAGCTTATTCGGGGGGCTGGGAGAGACCCAGTACTTC
.	TRBV28	TRBD1	TRBJ2-5	CASKGEQGPQETQYF	TGTGCCAGCAAAGGGGAACAGGGGCCTCAAGAGACCCAGTACTTC
.	TRBV9	.	TRBJ1-3	CASSVASGDTIYF	TGTGCCAGCAGCGTAGCTTCGGGGGACACCATATATTTT
.	TRBV28	TRBD1	TRBJ1-4	CASSLPGTGSEKLFF	TGTGCCAGCAGTCTTCCCGGGACAGGGAGCGAAAAACTGTTTTTT
.	TRBV6-1	.	TRBJ1-1	CASSEAPGGNTEAFF	TGTGCCAGCAGTGAAGCCCCGGGGGGGAACACTGAAGCTTTCTTT